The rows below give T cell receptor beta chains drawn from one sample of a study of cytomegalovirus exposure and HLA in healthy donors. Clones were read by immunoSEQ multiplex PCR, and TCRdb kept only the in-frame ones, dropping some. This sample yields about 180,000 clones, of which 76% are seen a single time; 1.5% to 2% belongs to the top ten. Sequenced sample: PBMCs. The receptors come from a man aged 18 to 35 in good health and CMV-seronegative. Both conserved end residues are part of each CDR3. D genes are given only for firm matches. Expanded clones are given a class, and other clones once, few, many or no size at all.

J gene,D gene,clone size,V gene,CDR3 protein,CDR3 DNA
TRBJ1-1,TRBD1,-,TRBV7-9,CASSFLDRVDTEAFF,TGTGCCAGCAGCTTCTTGGACAGGGTGGACACTGAAGCTTTCTTT
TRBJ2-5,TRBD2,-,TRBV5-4,CASSFFGGAQETQYF,TGTGCCAGCAGCTTCTTCGGGGGGGCCCAAGAGACCCAGTACTTC
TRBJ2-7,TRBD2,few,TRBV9,CASSVATSGRNEQYF,TGTGCCAGCAGCGTAGCGACTAGCGGGAGGAACGAGCAGTACTTC
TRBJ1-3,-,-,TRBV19,CASRVQGPGNTIYF,TGTGCCAGTAGAGTACAGGGTCCTGGAAACACCATATATTTT
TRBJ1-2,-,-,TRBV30,CAWSVARGGYTF,TGTGCCTGGAGTGTAGCCAGGGGTGGCTACACCTTC
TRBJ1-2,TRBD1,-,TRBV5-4,CASSLGQEGTDYTF,TGTGCCAGCAGCTTAGGACAGGAGGGGACAGACTACACCTTC
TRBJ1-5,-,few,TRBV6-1,CASRSPSGSNQPQHF,TGTGCCAGCAGGTCCCCTAGTGGGAGCAATCAGCCCCAGCATTTT
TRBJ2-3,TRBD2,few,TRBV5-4,CASSWMPSGSTDTQYF,TGTGCCAGCAGCTGGATGCCTAGCGGTAGCACAGATACGCAGTATTTT
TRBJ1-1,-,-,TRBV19,CASSTPWRIEAFF,TGTGCCAGTAGTACCCCCTGGCGGATTGAAGCTTTCTTT
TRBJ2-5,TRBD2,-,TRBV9,CASSVSTKAGETQYF,TGTGCCAGCAGCGTATCAACCAAAGCGGGGGAGACCCAGTACTTC
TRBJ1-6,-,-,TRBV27,CASSRVPAPHRASGSPLHF,TGTGCCAGCAGTCGAGTCCCCGCACCTCACAGGGCCTCGGGTTCACCCCTCCACTTT
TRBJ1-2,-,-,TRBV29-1,CSVEKAGTNYGYTF,TGCAGCGTTGAAAAGGCGGGGACTAACTATGGCTACACCTTC
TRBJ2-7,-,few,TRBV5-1,CASSLVTGPYEQYF,TGCGCCAGCAGCTTGGTTACAGGACCCTACGAGCAGTACTTC
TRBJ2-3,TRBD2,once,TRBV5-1,CASSLTTSGGLSTDTQYF,TGCGCCAGCAGCCTGACCACTAGCGGGGGCCTGAGCACAGATACGCAGTATTTT
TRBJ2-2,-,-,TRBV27,CASSLDRSPNTGELFF,TGTGCCAGCAGTTTAGACAGGAGCCCTAACACCGGGGAGCTGTTTTTT
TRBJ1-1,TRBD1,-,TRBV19,CASSGTGFPFF,TGTGCCAGTTCCGGGACAGGGTTTCCTTTCTTT
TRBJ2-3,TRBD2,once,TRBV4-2,CASSQTEENGRAPTDTQYF,TGTGCCAGCAGCCAAACCGAGGAGAACGGGAGGGCCCCCACAGATACGCAGTATTTT
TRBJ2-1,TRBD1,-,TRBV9,CASSPGTGGREQFF,TGTGCCAGCAGTCCCGGGACAGGGGGCAGGGAGCAGTTCTTC
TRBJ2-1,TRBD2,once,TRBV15,CATSRDGTSGGRYNEQFF,TGTGCCACCAGCAGAGATGGGACTAGCGGGGGGCGTTACAATGAGCAGTTCTTC
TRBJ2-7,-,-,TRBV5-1,CASSLAGAANEQYF,TGCGCCAGCAGCTTGGCAGGGGCGGCAAACGAGCAGTACTTC
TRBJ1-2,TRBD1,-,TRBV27,CASSRDSFYGYTF,TGTGCCAGCAGTCGGGACAGCTTCTATGGCTACACCTTC
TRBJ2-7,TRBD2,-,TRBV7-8,CASSPLAGVSGGSYEQYF,TGTGCCAGCAGCCCATTAGCGGGAGTATCGGGAGGGTCATACGAGCAGTACTTC
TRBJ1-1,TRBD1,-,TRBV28,CAGSRQGANTEAFF,TGTGCCGGCAGTAGACAGGGGGCAAACACTGAAGCTTTCTTT
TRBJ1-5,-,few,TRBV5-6,CASSSRYSNQPQHF,TGTGCCAGCAGCTCCCGTTATAGCAATCAGCCCCAGCATTTT
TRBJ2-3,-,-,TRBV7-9,CASSLPPAGGADTQYF,TGTGCCAGCAGCTTGCCCCCAGCGGGTGGGGCAGATACGCAGTATTTT
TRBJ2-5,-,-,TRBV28,CASSSPLPGMETQYF,TGTGCCAGCAGTTCTCCCCTCCCGGGGATGGAGACCCAGTACTTC
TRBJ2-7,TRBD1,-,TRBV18,CASSPPMSGQGNEQYF,TGTGCCAGCTCACCACCGATGTCTGGACAGGGGAACGAGCAGTACTTC
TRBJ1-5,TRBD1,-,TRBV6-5,CASSYRTGNQPQHF,TGTGCCAGCAGTTACCGGACAGGGAATCAGCCCCAGCATTTT
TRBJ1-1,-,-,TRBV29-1,CSARWGLNTEAFF,TGCAGCGCCCGATGGGGGCTGAACACTGAAGCTTTCTTT
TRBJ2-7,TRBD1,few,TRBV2,CASRPGQGSYEQYF,TGTGCCAGCAGGCCGGGACAGGGATCCTACGAGCAGTACTTC
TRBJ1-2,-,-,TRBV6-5,CASSAQQFYGYTF,TGTGCCAGCAGTGCTCAACAGTTCTATGGCTACACCTTC
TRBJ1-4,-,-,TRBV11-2,CASSPTRVALNEKLFF,TGTGCCAGCAGCCCTACCCGGGTGGCCCTAAACGAAAAACTGTTTTTT
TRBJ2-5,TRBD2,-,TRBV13,CASSRRPGGGAVETQYF,TGTGCCAGCAGCCGAAGGCCCGGGGGAGGGGCCGTCGAGACCCAGTACTTC
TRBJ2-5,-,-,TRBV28,CASGPLWGGAETQYF,TGTGCCAGCGGGCCCCTTTGGGGGGGCGCAGAGACCCAGTACTTC
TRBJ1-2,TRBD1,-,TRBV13,CASSLGKRTGIYGYTF,TGTGCCAGCAGCTTAGGAAAACGGACAGGGATCTATGGCTACACCTTC